This T cell receptor beta chain was retrieved from a study of OX40 agonist ivuxolimab in advanced cancers. In the study overall: Patient treatment consisted of intravenous ivuxolimab administration every 2 weeks at 0.01 to 10 mg/kg. Study conclusions and caveats: Relative to CD4+, CD8+ T cells held more expanded clones on average. Clones of CD4+ and CD8+ blood T cells grew by week 6 at doses of 0.1 to 3.0 mg/kg.

CDR1 is MDHEN, CDR2 SYDVKM, per germline. The CDR3 spans 16 amino acids, including both terminal residues. A single count supports this clone. Antigen: not known. The limits of the CDR3 on the DNA are not certain, so only TCRdb's listed CDR3 is given. Autoimmune disease history or systemic immunosuppression excluded patients. Repertoires were generated with immunoSEQ multiplex PCR, while TCRdb's copy carries only in-frame clones and drops some. Altogether tens of thousands of clones are present, 89% being singletons, with the ten largest covering over 10%. Sequences were derived from CD4+ or CD8+ T cells sorted from blood, sampled in a trial of the OX40 agonist ivuxolimab. The V call is TRBV28, the J call TRBJ1-3; the table's D call, TRBD1, has no DNA check behind it. The sequence came from an adult with an advanced solid tumor such as melanoma, head and neck, liver or kidney cancer. The CDR3 reads CASSSSSAGLGNTIYF.